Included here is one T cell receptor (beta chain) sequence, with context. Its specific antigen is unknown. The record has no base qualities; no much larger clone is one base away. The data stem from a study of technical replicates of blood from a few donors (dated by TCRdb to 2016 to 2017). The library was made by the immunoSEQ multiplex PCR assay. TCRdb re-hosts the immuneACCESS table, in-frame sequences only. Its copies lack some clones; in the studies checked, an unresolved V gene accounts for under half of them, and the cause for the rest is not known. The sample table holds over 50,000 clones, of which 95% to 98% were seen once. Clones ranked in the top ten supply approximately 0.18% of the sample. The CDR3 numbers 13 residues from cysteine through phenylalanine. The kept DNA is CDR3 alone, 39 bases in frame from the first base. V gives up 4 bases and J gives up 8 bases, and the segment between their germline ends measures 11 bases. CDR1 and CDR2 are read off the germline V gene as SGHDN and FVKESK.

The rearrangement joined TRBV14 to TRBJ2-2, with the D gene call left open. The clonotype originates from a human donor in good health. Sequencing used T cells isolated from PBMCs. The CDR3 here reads CASSPHQVGELFF. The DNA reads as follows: TGTGCCAGCAGCCCACATCAAGTTGGGGAGCTGTTTTTT.